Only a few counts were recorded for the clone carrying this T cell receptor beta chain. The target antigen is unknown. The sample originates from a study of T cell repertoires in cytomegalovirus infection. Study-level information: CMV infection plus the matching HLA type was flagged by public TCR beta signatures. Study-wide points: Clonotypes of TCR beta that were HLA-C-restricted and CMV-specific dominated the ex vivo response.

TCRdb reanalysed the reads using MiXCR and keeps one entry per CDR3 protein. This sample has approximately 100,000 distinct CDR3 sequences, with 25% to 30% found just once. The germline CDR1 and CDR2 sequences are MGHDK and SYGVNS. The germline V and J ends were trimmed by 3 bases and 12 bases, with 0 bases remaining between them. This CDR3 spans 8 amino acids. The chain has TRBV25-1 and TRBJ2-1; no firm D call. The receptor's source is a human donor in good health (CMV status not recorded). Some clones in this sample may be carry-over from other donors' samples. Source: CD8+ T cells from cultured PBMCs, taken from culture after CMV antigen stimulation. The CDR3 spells CASSEQFF. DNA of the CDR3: TGTGCCAGCAGTGAGCAGTTCTTC.